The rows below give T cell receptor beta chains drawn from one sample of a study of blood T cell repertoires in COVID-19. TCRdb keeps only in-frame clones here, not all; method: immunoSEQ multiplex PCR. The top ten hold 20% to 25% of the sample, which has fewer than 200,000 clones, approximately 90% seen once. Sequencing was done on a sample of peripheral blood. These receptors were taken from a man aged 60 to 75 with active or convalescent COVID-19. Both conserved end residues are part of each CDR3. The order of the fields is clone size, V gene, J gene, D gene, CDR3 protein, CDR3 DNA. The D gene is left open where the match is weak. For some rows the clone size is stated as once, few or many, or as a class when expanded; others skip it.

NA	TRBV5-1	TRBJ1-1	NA	CASSLVPGVNEAFF	TGCGCCAGCAGCTTGGTACCAGGGGTTAATGAAGCTTTCTTT
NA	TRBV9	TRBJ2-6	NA	CASSATGTTGANVLTF	TGTGCCAGCAGCGCAACCGGGACAACTGGGGCCAACGTCCTGACTTTC
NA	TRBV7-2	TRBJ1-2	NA	CASSLPGQTRHGYTF	TGTGCCAGCAGCCTCCCAGGACAAACACGGCATGGCTACACCTTC
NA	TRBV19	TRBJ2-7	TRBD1	CASSIGGTGTYEQYF	TGTGCCAGTAGTATTGGCGGGACAGGGACATACGAGCAGTACTTC
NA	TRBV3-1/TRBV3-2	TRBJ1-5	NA	CASSLGRDQPQHF	TGTGCCAGCAGCCTAGGGCGGGATCAGCCCCAGCATTTT
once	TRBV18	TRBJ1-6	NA	CASSPAGFWDSPLHF	TGTGCCAGCTCACCGGCAGGATTTTGGGATTCACCCCTCCACTTT
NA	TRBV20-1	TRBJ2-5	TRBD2	CSASRLAGGRRETQYF	TGCAGTGCTAGTCGTCTAGCGGGGGGGAGGAGAGAGACCCAGTACTTC
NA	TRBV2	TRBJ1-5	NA	CASSSGEISNQPQHF	TGTGCCAGCAGTTCAGGGGAAATTAGCAATCAGCCCCAGCATTTT
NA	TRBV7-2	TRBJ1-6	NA	CASSFLWGRDSPLHF	TGTGCCAGCAGCTTTTTGTGGGGCAGGGATTCACCCCTCCACTTT
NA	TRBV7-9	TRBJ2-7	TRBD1	CASSPIPGQGPYEQYF	TGTGCCAGCAGCCCCATCCCGGGACAGGGACCCTACGAGCAGTACTTC
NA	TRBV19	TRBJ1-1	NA	CASSIQTVGTEAFF	TGTGCCAGTAGTATCCAGACAGTGGGCACTGAAGCTTTCTTT
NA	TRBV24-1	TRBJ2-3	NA	CATSGYSTDTQYF	TGTGCCACCAGTGGTTACTCCACAGATACGCAGTATTTT
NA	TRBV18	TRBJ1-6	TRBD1	CASSSDRGNNSPLHF	TGTGCCAGCTCGAGCGACAGGGGAAATAATTCACCCCTCCACTTT
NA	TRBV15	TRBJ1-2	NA	CATSRERVGALIAGYTF	TGTGCCACCAGCAGAGAGCGAGTGGGGGCACTTATCGCTGGCTACACCTTC
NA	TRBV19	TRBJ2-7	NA	CATPDGNSYEQYF	TGTGCCACCCCGGACGGGAACTCCTACGAGCAGTACTTC
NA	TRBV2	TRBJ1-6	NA	CASSVKGYNSPLHF	TGTGCCAGCAGTGTAAAGGGGTACAATTCACCCCTCCACTTT
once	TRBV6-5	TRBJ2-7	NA	CASRREGNEQYF	TGTGCCAGCAGGAGGGAAGGGAACGAGCAGTACTTC
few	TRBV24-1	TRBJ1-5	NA	CATSGAGEGQPQHF	TGTGCCACCAGTGGGGCAGGGGAAGGTCAGCCCCAGCATTTT
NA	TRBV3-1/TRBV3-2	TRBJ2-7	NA	CASSQDLGGYEQYF	TGTGCCAGCAGCCAAGATCTGGGGGGCTACGAGCAGTACTTC
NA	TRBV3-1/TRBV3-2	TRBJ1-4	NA	CASSPRGGEKLFF	TGTGCCAGCAGCCCAAGAGGTGGTGAAAAACTGTTTTTT
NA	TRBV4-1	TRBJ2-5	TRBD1	CASSQDEFGDRSQETQYF	TGCGCCAGCAGCCAAGATGAGTTTGGGGACAGGAGCCAAGAGACCCAGTACTTC
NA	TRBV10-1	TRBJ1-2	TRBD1	CASSESLAGQGTYHFNYGYTF	TGCGCCAGCAGTGAGTCGTTAGCGGGACAGGGCACGTACCACTTTAACTATGGCTACACCTTC
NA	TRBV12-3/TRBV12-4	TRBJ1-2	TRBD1	CASSFGQGEGYTF	TGTGCCAGCAGCTTCGGACAGGGCGAAGGCTACACCTTC
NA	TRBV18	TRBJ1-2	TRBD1	CASSLLLGTANYGYTF	TGTGCCAGCTCCCTCCTTCTTGGGACAGCTAACTATGGCTACACCTTC
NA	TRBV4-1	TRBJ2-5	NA	CASSRVPGEQETQYF	TGCGCCAGCAGCCGAGTACCGGGGGAACAAGAGACCCAGTACTTC
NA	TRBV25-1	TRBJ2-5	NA	CASGSWDFQETQYF	TGTGCCAGCGGTTCCTGGGACTTTCAAGAGACCCAGTACTTC
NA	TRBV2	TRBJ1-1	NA	CASSEATGGNTEAFF	TGTGCCAGCAGTGAAGCAACAGGTGGGAACACTGAAGCTTTCTTT
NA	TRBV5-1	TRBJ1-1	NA	CASSLIQGGAEAFF	TGCGCCAGCAGCTTGATACAGGGTGGGGCTGAAGCTTTCTTT
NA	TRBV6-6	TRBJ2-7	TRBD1	CASKSGQGIYEQYF	TGTGCCAGCAAGAGCGGACAGGGGATATACGAGCAGTACTTC
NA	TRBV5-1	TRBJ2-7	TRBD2	CASSLEPSGGEYYEQYF	TGCGCCAGCAGCTTGGAGCCTAGCGGGGGGGAGTACTACGAGCAGTACTTC
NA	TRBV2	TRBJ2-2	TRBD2	CASRPAGGRPSTGELFF	TGTGCCAGCCGTCCAGCGGGGGGCCGACCGAGCACCGGGGAGCTGTTTTTT
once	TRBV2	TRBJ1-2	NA	CASAGLNYGYTF	TGTGCCAGCGCAGGGTTGAACTATGGCTACACCTTC
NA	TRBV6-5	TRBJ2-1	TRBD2	CASSSQAGGQNEQFF	TGTGCCAGCAGTTCCCAAGCGGGGGGGCAAAATGAGCAGTTCTTC
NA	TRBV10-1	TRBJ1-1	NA	CATREAFF	TGCGCCACCCGTGAAGCTTTCTTT
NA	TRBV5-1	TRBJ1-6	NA	CASSLTSLSSYNSPLHF	TGCGCCAGCAGCTTGACCTCACTGAGCTCCTATAATTCACCCCTCCACTTT
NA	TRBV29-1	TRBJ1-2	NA	CSVGSGVGYTF	TGCAGCGTAGGTTCGGGGGTCGGCTACACCTTC
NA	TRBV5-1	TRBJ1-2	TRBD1	CASSLAYGQGNGYTF	TGCGCCAGCAGCTTGGCTTATGGACAGGGGAATGGCTACACCTTC
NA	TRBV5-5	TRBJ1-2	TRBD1	CASSSFGTGYDGYTF	TGTGCCAGCAGCTCGTTTGGGACAGGGTATGATGGCTACACCTTC
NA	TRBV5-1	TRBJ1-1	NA	CASSRTVQTGAEAFF	TGCGCCAGCAGCAGGACAGTCCAAACGGGTGCTGAAGCTTTCTTT
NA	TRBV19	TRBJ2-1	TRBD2	CASSTLRGVLVQFF	TGTGCCAGTAGTACTTTGCGGGGGGTTTTGGTGCAGTTCTTC
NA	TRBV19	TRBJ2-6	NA	CASRPGSSGANVLTF	TGTGCCAGTAGGCCCGGTTCCTCTGGGGCCAACGTCCTGACTTTC
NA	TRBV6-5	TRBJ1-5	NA	CASSIGASNQPQHF	TGTGCCAGCAGTATAGGGGCGAGCAATCAGCCCCAGCATTTT
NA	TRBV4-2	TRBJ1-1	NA	CASSPLGQHTEAFF	TGTGCCAGCAGCCCCTTAGGACAGCACACTGAAGCTTTCTTT
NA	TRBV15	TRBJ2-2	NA	CATSVEVGELFF	TGTGCCACCAGCGTAGAGGTCGGGGAGCTGTTTTTT
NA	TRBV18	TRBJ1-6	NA	CASSPDRTSPLHF	TGTGCCAGCTCACCAGACAGAACTTCACCCCTCCACTTT
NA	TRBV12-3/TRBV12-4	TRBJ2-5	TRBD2	CASSRGGQETQYF	TGTGCCAGCAGCCGCGGGGGTCAAGAGACCCAGTACTTC
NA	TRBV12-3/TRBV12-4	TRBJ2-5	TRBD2	CASSSQRGETQYF	TGTGCCAGCAGTTCCCAGCGGGGAGAGACCCAGTACTTC
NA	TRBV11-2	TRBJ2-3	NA	CASSVAVADTQYF	TGTGCCAGCAGCGTAGCGGTAGCAGATACGCAGTATTTT
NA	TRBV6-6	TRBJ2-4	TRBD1	CASSPQGASKNIQYF	TGTGCCAGCAGTCCCCAGGGGGCTAGTAAAAACATTCAGTACTTC
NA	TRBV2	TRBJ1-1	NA	CASSDSPRAEAFF	TGTGCCAGCAGTGACAGCCCGAGGGCTGAAGCTTTCTTT
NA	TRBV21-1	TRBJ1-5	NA	CASSKGGGYRGRNQPQHF	TGTGCCAGCAGCAAAGGAGGGGGTTACAGGGGGAGGAATCAGCCCCAGCATTTT
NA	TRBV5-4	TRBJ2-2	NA	CASTRQDTGELFF	TGTGCCAGCACCCGACAGGACACCGGGGAGCTGTTTTTT
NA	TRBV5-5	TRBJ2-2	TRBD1	CASSLWQGAPGELFF	TGTGCCAGCAGCTTGTGGCAGGGGGCTCCCGGGGAGCTGTTTTTT